The clone carrying this T cell receptor (beta chain) was seen once. As yet, its antigen is unknown. The PCR used 60 Vbeta and 13 Jbeta primers. TCRdb's copy holds only in-frame clones and misses some; the assay was immunoSEQ multiplex PCR. The sample shows 90,000 to 120,000 clones, 82% of them seen only once. All the people who gave samples were healthy bone marrow donors. Looked up from germline, CDR1 is MNHEY and CDR2 is SVGAGI. CDR3 length: 11 amino acids. This entry comes from a study of cytomegalovirus exposure and HLA in healthy donors. Whole-study findings and limits: Most TCR sequences were rare, but some public TCRs occurred in many donors. In vitro data verified a few CMV-associated chains as specific for CMV antigens.

V usage is TRBV6-5 and J usage is TRBJ2-5, with unresolved D. The assigned J gene may be wrong: the sequence end matches TRBJ2-7 better. What was sequenced was PBMCs. The clonotype originates from a man aged 25-40 years in good health and CMV-seropositive. CDR3 nucleotides: TGTGCCAGCAGTTACTCGAACGAGCAGTACTTC. Its translation is CASSYSNEQYF.